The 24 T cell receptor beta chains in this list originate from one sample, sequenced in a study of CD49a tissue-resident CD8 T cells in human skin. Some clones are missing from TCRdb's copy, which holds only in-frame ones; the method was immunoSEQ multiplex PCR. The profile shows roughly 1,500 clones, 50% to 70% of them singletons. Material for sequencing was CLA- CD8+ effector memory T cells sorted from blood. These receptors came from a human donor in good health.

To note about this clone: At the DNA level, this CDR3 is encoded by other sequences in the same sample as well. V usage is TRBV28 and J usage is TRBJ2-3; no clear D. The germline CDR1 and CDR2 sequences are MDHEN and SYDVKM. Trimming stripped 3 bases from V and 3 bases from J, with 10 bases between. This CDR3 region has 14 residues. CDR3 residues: CASSFLAGTDTQYF. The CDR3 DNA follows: TGTGCCAGCAGTTTCCTCGCCGGGACAGATACGCAGTATTTT.

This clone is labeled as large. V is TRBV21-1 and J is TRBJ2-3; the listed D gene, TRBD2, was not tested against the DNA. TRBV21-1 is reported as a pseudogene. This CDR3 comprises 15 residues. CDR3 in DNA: TGTGCCAGCAGCAAAAGAGCGGGACACACAGATACGCAGTATTTT. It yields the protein CASSKRAGHTDTQYF.

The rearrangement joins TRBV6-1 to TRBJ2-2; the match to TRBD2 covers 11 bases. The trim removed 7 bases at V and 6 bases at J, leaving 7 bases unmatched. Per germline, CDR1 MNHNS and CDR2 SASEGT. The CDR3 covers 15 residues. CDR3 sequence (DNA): TGTGCCAGCATTCCTACTAGCGGGAGTTCCGGGGAGCTGTTTTTT. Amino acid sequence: CASIPTSGSSGELFF.

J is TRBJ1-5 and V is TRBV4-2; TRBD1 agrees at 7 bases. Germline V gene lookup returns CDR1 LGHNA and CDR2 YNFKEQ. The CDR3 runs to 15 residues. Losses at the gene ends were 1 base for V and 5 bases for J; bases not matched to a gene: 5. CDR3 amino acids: CASSQAGTDYQPQHF. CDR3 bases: TGTGCCAGCAGCCAAGCCGGGACAGACTATCAGCCCCAGCATTTT.

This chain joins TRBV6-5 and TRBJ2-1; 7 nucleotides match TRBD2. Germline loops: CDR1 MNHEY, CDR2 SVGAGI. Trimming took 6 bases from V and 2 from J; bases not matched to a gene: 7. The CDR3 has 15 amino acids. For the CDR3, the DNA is TGTGCCAGCAGACCCGGGACTACTACCTACAATGAGCAGTTCTTC. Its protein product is CASRPGTTTYNEQFF.

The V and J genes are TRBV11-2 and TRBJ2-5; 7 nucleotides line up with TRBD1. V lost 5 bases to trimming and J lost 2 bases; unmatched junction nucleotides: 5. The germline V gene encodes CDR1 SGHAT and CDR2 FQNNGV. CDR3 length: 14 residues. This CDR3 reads CASSQTGKQETQYF. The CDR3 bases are TGTGCCAGCAGCCAGACAGGGAAACAAGAGACCCAGTACTTC.

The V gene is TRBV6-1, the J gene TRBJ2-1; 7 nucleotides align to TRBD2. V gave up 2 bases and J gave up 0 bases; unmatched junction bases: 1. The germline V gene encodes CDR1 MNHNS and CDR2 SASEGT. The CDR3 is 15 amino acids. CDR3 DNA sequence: TGTGCCAGCAGTGAAATAGCGGGCTCCTACAATGAGCAGTTCTTC. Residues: CASSEIAGSYNEQFF.

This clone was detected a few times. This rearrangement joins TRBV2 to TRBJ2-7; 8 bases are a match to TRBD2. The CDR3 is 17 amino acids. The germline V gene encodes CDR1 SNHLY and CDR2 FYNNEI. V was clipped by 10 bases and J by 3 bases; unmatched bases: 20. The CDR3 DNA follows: TGTGCCATCACACCGCGTGGGTCGGGACTAGGGGGCTACGAGCAGTACTTC. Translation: CAITPRGSGLGGYEQYF.

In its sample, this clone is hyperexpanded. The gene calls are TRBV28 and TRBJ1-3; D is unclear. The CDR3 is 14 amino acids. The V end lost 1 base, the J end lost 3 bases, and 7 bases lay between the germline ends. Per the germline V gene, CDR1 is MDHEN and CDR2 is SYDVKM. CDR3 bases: TGTGCCAGCAGTTTATCCCCAGTTGGAAACACCATATATTTT. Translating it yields CASSLSPVGNTIYF.

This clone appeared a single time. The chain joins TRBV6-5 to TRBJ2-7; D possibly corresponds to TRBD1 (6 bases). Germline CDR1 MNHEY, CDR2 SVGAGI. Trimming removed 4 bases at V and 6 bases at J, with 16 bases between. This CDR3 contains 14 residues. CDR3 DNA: TGTGCCAGCAGTTTCGGACAGCCAGGTCCCGAGCAGTACTTC. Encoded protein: CASSFGQPGPEQYF.

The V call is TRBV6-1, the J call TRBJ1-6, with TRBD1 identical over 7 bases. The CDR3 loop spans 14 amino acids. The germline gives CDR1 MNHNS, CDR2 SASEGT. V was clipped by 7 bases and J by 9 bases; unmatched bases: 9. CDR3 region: CASIRGQDSSPLHF. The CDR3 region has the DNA TGTGCCAGCATTAGAGGACAGGACTCTTCACCCCTCCACTTT.

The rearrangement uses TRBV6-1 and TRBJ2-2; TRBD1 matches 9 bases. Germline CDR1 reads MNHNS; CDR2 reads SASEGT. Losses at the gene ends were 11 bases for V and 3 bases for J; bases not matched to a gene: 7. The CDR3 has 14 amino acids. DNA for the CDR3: TGTGCCGGCGGGACAGGGATGGACACCGGGGAGCTGTTTTTT. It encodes CAGGTGMDTGELFF.

This CDR3 reads CASSDGSPSGANVLTF. The DNA of the CDR3 is TGTGCCAGCAGTGATGGGAGCCCCTCTGGGGCCAACGTCCTGACTTTC. This chain uses TRBV6-4 with TRBJ2-6, with D possibly being TRBD2 (5 bases). CDR3 length: 16 residues. Germline CDR1 and CDR2: MRHNA and SNTAGT. V lost 3 bases, J lost 0 bases, and 9 bases lay in between.

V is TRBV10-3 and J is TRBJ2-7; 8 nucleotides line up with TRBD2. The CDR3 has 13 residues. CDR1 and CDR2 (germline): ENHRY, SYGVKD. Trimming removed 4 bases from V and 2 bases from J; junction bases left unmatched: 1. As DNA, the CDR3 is TGTGCCATCAGTGCGACTAGCGCCTACGAGCAGTACTTC. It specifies CAISATSAYEQYF.

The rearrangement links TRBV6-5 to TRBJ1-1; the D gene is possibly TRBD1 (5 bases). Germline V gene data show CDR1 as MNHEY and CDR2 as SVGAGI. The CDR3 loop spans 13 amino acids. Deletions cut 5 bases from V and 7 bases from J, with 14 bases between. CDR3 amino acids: CASSEAETGEAFF. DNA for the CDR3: TGTGCCAGCAGTGAGGCTGAAACAGGTGAAGCTTTCTTT.

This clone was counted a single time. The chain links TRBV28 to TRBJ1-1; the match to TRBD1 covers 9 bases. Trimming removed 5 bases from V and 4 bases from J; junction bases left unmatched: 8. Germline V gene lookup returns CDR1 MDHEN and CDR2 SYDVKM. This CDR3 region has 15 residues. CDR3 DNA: TGTGCCAGCAGTACCTACAGGGGGCCGGGCACTGAAGCTTTCTTT. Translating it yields CASSTYRGPGTEAFF.

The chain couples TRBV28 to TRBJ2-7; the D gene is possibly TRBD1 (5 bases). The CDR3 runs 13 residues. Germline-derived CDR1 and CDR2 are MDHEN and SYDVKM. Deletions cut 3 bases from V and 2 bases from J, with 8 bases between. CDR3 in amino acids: CASSFTGPYEQYF. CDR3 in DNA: TGTGCCAGCAGTTTCACAGGCCCCTACGAGCAGTACTTC.

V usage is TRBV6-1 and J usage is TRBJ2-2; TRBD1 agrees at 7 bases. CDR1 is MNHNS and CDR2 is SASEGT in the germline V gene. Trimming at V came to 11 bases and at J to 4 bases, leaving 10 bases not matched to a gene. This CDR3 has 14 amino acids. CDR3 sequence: CAGGTGVGTGELFF. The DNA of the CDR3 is TGTGCCGGCGGAACAGGGGTTGGCACCGGGGAGCTGTTTTTT.

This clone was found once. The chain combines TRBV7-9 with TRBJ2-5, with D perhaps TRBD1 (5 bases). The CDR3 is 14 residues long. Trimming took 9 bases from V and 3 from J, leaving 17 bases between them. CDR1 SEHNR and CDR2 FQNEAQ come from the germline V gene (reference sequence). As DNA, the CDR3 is TGTGCCAGTTGCTTACCGGGCAGGGAAGAGACCCAGTACTTC. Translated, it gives CASCLPGREETQYF.

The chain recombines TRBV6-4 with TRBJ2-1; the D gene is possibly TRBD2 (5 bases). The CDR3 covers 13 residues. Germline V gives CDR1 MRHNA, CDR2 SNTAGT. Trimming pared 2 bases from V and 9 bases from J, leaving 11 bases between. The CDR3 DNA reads TGTGCCAGCAGTGACGGGAGCGCAGGTGAGCAGTTCTTC. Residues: CASSDGSAGEQFF.

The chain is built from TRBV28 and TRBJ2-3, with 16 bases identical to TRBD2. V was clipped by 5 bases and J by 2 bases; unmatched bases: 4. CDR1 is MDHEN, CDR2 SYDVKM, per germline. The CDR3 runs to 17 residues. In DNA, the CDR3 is TGTGCCAGCAGTCCCGGGACTAGCGGGAGGGCCACAGATACGCAGTATTTT. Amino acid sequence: CASSPGTSGRATDTQYF.

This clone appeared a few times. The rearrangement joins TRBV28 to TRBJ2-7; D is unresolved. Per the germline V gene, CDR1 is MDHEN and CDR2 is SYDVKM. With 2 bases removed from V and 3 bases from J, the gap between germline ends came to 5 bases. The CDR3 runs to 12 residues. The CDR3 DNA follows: TGTGCCAGCAGTTTAGGAGACTACGAGCAGTACTTC. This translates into CASSLGDYEQYF.

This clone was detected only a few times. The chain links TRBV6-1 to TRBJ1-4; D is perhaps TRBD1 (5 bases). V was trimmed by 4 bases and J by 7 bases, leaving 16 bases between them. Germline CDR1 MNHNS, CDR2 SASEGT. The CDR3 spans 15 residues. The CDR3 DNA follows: TGTGCCAGCAGTGTGGAATTATCGGGGGGTGAAAAACTGTTTTTT. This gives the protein CASSVELSGGEKLFF.

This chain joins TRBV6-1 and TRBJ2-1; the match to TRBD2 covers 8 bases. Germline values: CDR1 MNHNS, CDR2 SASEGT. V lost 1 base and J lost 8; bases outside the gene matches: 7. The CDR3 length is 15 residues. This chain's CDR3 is CASSEGTGGPYEQFF. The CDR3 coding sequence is TGTGCCAGCAGTGAAGGGACGGGAGGGCCCTATGAGCAGTTCTTC.